The entry below gives a single T cell receptor (beta chain) sequence along with its context. It lacks a known antigen. No qualities accompany the bases; no much larger clone lies one base away. The data originate from a study of CD8+CD57+ T cells in acquired aplastic anemia (dated by TCRdb to the late 2010s). About the full investigation: A mean of approximately 3 ug of DNA, ranging from about 0.19 to 27.4 ug, was extracted from sorted CD4+ and CD8+ cells. Mean read counts for healthy donor samples were 8.5 million to 10.8 million for CD4+ cells and 11.0 million for CD8+ cells.

TCR beta VDJ combination and CDR3 sequence profiling used genomic DNA as the template. TCR repertoire sequencing was run on an Illumina HiSeq 2000. The paper's processing steps were these. TRBV/TRBJ rearrangement plots, CDR3 size and DJ length profiles, and Simpson's diversity index were used to evaluate the repertoires. The most abundant DNA sequence in the deep sequencing data was defined as the immunodominant clone. CDR3 amino acid sequences were checked for sharing between subjects and were compared against published repertoires and the VDJdb database. TCRdb trimmed the raw reads at Q25, called clones with MiXCR and kept productive beta chains. Every CDR3 protein is listed once, alongside the most common genes and DNA of its rows. The V and J calls here are based on TCRdb, not the publication. The sample table holds 400,000 to 450,000 distinct CDR3 sequences, of which around 72% were seen once. Approximately 3.9% of the sample lies in the top ten.

In this study, sorted CD4+ and CD8+ T cells from the blood of healthy subjects and of severe aplastic anemia patients had their TCR repertoires deep-sequenced. Ficoll-Paque density gradient centrifugation was used to isolate peripheral blood mononuclear cells. Before DNA extraction, CD4+ and CD8+ T cells were sorted with FACS or magnetic beads. Beyond this particular receptor, the publication reports: Although twenty-nine CD8+ CDR3 sequences were shared by patients and controls, these sequences appeared highly expressed in patients and within the immunodominant clones of patients. No significant difference in CD8+ Simpson's diversity was found between patients and healthy controls (P=0.060).

Including cysteine and phenylalanine, the CDR3 has 15 amino acids. The sequence is cut down to CDR3 DNA, 45 bases in frame from base 1. V is shortened by 4 bases, J by 15 bases, and the region joining them spans 24 bases. CDR1 and CDR2 are read off the germline V gene as SNHLY and FYNNEI. This receptor was obtained from a human donor in good health, serving as a control. Sequencing was done on a sample of sorted CD4+, CD8+, or CD8+CD57+ T cells (not recorded which) from PBMCs. The V gene is TRBV2 and the J gene is TRBJ2-2; TRBD1 is a weak D gene call, 5 bases matching. Read as DNA, the sequence is TGTGCCAGCAGTGGGCAGGGTGTTATCACCGGGCAGTTGTTTTTT. Its amino acids are CASSGQGVITGQLFF.